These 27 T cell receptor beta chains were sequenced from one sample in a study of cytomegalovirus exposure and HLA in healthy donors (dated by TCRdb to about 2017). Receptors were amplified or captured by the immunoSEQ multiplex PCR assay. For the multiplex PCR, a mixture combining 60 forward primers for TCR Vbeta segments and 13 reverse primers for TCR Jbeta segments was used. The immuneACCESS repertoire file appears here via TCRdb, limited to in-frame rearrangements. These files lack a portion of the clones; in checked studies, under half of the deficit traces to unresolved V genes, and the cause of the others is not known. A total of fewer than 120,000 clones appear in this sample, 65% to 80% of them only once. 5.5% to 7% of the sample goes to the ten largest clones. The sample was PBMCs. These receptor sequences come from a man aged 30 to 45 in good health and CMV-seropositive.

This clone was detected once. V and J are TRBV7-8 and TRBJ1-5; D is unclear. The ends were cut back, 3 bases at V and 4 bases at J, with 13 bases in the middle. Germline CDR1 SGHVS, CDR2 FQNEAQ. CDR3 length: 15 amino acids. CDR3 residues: CASSLKEFTNQPQHF. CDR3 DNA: TGTGCCAGCAGCTTGAAGGAGTTTACTAATCAGCCCCAGCATTTT.

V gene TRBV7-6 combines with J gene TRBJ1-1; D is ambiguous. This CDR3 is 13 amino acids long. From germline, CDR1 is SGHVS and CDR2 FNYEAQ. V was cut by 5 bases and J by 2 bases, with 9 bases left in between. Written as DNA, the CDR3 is TGTGCCAGCAGCGTCCAGGATAACACTGAAGCTTTCTTT. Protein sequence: CASSVQDNTEAFF. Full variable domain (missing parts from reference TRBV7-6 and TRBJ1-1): GAGVSQSPRYKVTKRGQDVALRCDPISGHVSLYWYRQALGQGPEFLTYFNYEAQQDKSGLPNDRFSAERPEGSISTLTIQRTEQRDSAMYRCASSVQDNTEAFFGQGTRLTVV.

In DNA form, the CDR3 reads TGTGCCAGCAGCTTAAGCGGAGAGAACACTGAAGCTTTCTTT. Protein: CASSLSGENTEAFF. V gene TRBV7-9 combines with J gene TRBJ1-1, with D hard to call. CDR1 and CDR2 (germline): SEHNR, FQNEAQ (reference sequence). The CDR3 length is 14 residues. V was clipped by 2 bases and J by 1 base, with 8 bases between them.

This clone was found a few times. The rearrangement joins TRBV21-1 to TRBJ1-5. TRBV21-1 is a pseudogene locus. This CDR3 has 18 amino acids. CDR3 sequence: CASSHSPGLRRVNQPQHF. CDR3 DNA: TGTGCCAGCAGCCATTCACCGGGACTCCGAAGGGTAAATCAGCCCCAGCATTTT.

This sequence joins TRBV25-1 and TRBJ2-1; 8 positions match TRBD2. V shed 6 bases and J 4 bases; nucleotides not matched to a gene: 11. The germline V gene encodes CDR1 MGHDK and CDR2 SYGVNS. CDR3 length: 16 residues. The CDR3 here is CASSGLSGGRYNEQFF. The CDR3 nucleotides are TGTGCCAGCAGCGGATTAAGCGGGGGAAGGTACAATGAGCAGTTCTTC.

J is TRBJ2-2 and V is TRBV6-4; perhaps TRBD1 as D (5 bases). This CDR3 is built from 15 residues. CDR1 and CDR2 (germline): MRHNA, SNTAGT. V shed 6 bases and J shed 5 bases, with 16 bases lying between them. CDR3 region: CASSPLAGQTGELFF. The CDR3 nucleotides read TGTGCCAGCAGCCCCTTGGCAGGGCAGACCGGGGAGCTGTTTTTT.

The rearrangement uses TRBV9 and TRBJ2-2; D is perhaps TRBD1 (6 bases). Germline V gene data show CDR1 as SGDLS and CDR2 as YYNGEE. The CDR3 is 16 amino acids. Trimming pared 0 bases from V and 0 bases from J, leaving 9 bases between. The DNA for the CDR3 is TGTGCCAGCAGCGTAGAACCAGGGGCGAACACCGGGGAGCTGTTTTTT. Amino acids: CASSVEPGANTGELFF.

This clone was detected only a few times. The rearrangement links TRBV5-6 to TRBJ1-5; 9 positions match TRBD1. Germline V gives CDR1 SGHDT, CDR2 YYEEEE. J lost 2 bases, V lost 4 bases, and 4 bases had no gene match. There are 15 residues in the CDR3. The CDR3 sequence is CASSVRTGGNQPQHF. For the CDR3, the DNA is TGTGCCAGCAGCGTCCGGACAGGGGGCAATCAGCCCCAGCATTTT. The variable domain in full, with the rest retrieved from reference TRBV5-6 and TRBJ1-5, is DAGVTQSPTHLIKTRGQQVTLRCSPKSGHDTVSWYQQALGQGPQFIFQYYEEEERQRGNFPDRFSGHQFPNYSSELNVNALLLGDSALYLCASSVRTGGNQPQHFGDGTRLSIL.

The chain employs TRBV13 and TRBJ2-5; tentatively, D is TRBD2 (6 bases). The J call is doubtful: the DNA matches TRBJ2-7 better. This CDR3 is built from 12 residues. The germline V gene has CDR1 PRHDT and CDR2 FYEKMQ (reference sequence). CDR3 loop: CASSLRGYEQYF. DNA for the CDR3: TGTGCCAGCAGCTTACGGGGGTACGAGCAGTACTTC.

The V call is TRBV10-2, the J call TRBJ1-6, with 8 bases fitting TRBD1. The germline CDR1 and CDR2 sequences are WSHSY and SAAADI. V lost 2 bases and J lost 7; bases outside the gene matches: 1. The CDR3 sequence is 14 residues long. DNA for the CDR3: TGCGCCAGCAGTGAGGCAGGGGGCAATTCACCCCTCCACTTT. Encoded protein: CASSEAGGNSPLHF.

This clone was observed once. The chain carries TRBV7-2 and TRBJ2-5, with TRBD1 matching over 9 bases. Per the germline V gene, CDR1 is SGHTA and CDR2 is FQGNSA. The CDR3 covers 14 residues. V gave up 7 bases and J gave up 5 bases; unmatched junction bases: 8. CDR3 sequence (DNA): TGTGCCAGCACCTCAACAGGGGGCAGTGAGACCCAGTACTTC. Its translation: CASTSTGGSETQYF.

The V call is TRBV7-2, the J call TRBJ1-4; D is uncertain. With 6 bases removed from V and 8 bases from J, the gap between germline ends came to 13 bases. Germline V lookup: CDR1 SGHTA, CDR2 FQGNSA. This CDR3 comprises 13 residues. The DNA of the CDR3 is TGTGCCAGCAGTGTGTCCCTCGGGGAAAAACTGTTTTTT. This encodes CASSVSLGEKLFF.

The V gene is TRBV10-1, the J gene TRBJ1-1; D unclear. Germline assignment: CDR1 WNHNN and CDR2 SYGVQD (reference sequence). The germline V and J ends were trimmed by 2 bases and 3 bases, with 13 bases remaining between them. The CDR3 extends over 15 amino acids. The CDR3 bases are TGCGCCAGCAGTGAGGGTATGATCGGAGACACTGAAGCTTTCTTT. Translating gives CASSEGMIGDTEAFF.

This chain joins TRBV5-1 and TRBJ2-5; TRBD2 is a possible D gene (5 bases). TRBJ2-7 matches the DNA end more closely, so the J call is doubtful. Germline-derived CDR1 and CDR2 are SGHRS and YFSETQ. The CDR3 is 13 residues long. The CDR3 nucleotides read TGCGCCAGCAGCTTAGGACGGGAATACGAGCAGTACTTC. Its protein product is CASSLGREYEQYF.

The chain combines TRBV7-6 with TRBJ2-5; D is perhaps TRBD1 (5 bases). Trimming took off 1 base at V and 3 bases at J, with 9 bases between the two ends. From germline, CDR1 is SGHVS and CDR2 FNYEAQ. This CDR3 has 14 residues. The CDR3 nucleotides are TGTGCCAGCAGCTTAGTGTTCAGGGAAGAGACCCAGTACTTC. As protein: CASSLVFREETQYF.

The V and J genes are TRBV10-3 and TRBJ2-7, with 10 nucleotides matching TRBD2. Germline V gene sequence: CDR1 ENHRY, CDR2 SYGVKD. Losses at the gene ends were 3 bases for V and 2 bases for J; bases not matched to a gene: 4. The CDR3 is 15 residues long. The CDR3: CAISDPTSGAYEQYF. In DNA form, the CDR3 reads TGTGCCATCAGTGACCCTACTAGCGGGGCCTACGAGCAGTACTTC.

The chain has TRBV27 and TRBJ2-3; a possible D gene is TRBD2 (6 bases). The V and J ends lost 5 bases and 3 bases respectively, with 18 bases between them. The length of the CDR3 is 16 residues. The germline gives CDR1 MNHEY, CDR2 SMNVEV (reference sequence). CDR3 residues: CASSPGTGAGTDTQYF. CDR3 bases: TGTGCCAGCAGTCCAGGGACGGGCGCGGGAACAGATACGCAGTATTTT.

The CDR3, as DNA: TGTGCCAGCAGCGCCGGCCCGGGACAGGGTTTTCTTAACACCATATATTTT. Its protein product is CASSAGPGQGFLNTIYF. The chain couples TRBV9 to TRBJ1-3; TRBD1 aligns across 9 bases. From germline, CDR1 is SGDLS and CDR2 YYNGEE. V dropped 3 bases and J dropped 7; count of bases not matched to a gene: 14. This CDR3 has 17 amino acids.

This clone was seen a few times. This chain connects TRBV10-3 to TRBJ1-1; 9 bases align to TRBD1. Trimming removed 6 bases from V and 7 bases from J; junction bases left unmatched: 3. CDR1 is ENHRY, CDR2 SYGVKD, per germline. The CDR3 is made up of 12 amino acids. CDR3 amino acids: CAISRQGVEAFF. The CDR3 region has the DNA TGTGCCATCAGCCGACAGGGGGTTGAAGCTTTCTTT.

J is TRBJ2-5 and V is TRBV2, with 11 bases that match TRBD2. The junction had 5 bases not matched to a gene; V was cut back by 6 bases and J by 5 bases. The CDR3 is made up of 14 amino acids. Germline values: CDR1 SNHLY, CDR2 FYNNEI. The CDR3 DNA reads TGTGCCAGCAGGGTAGCGGGGGGGACGGAGACCCAGTACTTC. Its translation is CASRVAGGTETQYF.

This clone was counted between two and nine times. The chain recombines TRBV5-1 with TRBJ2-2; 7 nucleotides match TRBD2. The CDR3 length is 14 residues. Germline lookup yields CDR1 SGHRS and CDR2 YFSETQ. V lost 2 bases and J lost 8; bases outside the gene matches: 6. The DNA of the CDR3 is TGCGCCAGCAGCTTTTCGCGGGGGAGTGGGGAGCTGTTTTTT. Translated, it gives CASSFSRGSGELFF.

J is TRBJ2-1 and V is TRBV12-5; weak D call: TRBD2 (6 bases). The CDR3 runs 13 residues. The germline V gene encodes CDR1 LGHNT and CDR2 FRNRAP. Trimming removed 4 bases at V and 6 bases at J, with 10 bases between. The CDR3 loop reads CASGWGDFNEQFF. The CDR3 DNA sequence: TGTGCTAGTGGTTGGGGGGACTTCAATGAGCAGTTCTTC.

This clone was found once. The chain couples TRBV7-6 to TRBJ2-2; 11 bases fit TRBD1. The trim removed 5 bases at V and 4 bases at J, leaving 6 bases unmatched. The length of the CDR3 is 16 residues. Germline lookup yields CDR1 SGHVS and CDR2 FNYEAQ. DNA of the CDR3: TGTGCCAGCAGCCTCGGACAGGGGGCGGGCACCGGGGAGCTGTTTTTT. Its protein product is CASSLGQGAGTGELFF. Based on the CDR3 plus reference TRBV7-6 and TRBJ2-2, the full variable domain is GAGVSQSPRYKVTKRGQDVALRCDPISGHVSLYWYRQALGQGPEFLTYFNYEAQQDKSGLPNDRFSAERPEGSISTLTIQRTEQRDSAMYRCASSLGQGAGTGELFFGEGSRLTVL.

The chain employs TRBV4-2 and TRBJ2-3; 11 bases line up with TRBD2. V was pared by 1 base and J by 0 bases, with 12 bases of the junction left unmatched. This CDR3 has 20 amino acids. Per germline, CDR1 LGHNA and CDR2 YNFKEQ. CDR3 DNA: TGTGCCAGCAGCCAAGTACCGGGACTAGCGGAAGCCACTAGCACAGATACGCAGTATTTT. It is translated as CASSQVPGLAEATSTDTQYF.

The CDR3, as DNA: TGTGCCAGCAGCTTAGGCCGGGACAGGGTCTCACCCCTCCACTTT. It yields the protein CASSLGRDRVSPLHF. The chain recombines TRBV13 with TRBJ1-6; 9 nucleotides align to TRBD1. V lost 0 bases and J lost 10; bases outside the gene matches: 4. The germline CDR1 and CDR2 sequences are PRHDT and FYEKMQ (reference sequence). This CDR3 contains 15 residues.

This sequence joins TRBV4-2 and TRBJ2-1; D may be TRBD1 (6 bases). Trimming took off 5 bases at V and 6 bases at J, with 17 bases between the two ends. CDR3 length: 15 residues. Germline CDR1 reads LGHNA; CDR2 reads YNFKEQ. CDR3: CASSDQGFLVNEQFF. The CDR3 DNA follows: TGTGCCAGCAGCGACCAGGGGTTTTTGGTCAATGAGCAGTTCTTC.

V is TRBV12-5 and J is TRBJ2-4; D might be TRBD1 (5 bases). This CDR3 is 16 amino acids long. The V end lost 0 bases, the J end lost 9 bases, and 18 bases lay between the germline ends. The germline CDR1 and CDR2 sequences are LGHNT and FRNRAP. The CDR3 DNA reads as TGTGCTAGTGGTTTGGTACTTACAGGTCGGGTGGGCATTCAGTACTTC. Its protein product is CASGLVLTGRVGIQYF.